The TCR beta chain described here comes from a study of shared clonotypes between healthy human individuals. Across the study: Each donor's CD4 naive and CD4 memory cells filled three plates apiece, CD8 naive two, and CD8 memory one. Whole-study findings and limits: In a handful of donors, around 5% of naive CD4 clonotypes appeared in common.

Comment on this clone: Its antigen is unknown.

V was cut by 5 bases and J by 7 bases, with 17 bases left in between. The CDR3 length is 14 residues. Germline lookup yields CDR1 SNHLY and CDR2 FYNNEI. The study ran the assay at deep level. Only in-frame clones appear in the TCRdb table, and some are missing; sequencing was by immunoSEQ multiplex PCR. Among about 2 million clones listed, about 95% were seen once. CD45RO-negative, CCR7-positively selected cells formed the naive CD8 fraction, excluding terminally differentiated effector memory CD45RA+ cells. The receptor was isolated from a man in his late teens or twenties in good health. Sequenced material: naive CD8+ T cells sorted from blood. This rearrangement joins TRBV2 to TRBJ2-5; D possibly matches TRBD1 or TRBD2 (5 bases each). In nucleotides, the CDR3 is TGTGCCAGCAGTATAGGGGAGTATACGGGGACCCAGTACTTC. This sequence encodes CASSIGEYTGTQYF.